Sequencing of this T cell receptor beta chain was carried out in a study of blood T cell repertoires in COVID-19. In the study overall: Nucleic acid was either cDNA or gDNA, and it came from T cells, B-cell-depleted T cells, or PBMCs.

The CDR3 is 14 residues long. The germline gives CDR1 DFQATT, CDR2 SNEGSKA (reference sequence). Trimming removed 6 bases from V and 3 bases from J; junction bases left unmatched: 10. Profiled with immunoSEQ multiplex PCR; TCRdb holds only in-frame clones, not every one. This table has some 50,000 clones, 75% to 90% appearing once. Sequencing used peripheral blood. The receptor's source is a human donor in a cohort sampled during active COVID-19. The rearrangement joins TRBV20-1 to TRBJ1-1, with TRBD1 matching 7 bases. The CDR3, as DNA: TGCAGTGCCAGTGGGGACAGAAGTTACACTGAAGCTTTCTTT. The encoded protein is CSASGDRSYTEAFF.